This TCR beta chain was observed in a study of T cell changes during pregnancy in multiple sclerosis. Germline V gene lookup returns CDR1 LGHNA and CDR2 YSLEER. The CDR3 covers 15 residues. Trimming left V 0 bases short and J 0 bases short, with 9 bases between. Profiled with immunoSEQ multiplex PCR; TCRdb holds only in-frame clones, not every one. Of about 40,000 clones detected, roughly 88% appear once; the ten largest clones hold roughly 4.8%. Sequenced here: peripheral blood, sampled in the second trimester of pregnancy. V usage is TRBV4-3 and J usage is TRBJ2-7; D gene uncertain. The receptor's source is a female donor in good health, enrolled as a control in a pregnancy study. In DNA form, the CDR3 reads TGCGCCAGCAGCCAAGATCGCCTAGACTCCTACGAGCAGTACTTC. Amino acid sequence: CASSQDRLDSYEQYF.